This T cell receptor beta chain was sequenced for a study of T-cell memory formation after mild COVID-19. TCRdb reanalysed the 5' RACE reads using MiXCR and keeps one entry per CDR3 protein. The sample holds about 200,000 distinct CDR3 sequences, around 8.8% seen once. With V trimmed by 2 bases and J by 5 bases, 4 bases remained unmatched. The CDR3 contains 17 residues. Germline-derived CDR1 and CDR2 are SGHTA and FQGNSA. Sequencing used PBMCs or a T cell subset sorted from them (not recorded which). This TCR was recovered from a young man who had mild COVID-19 (a few samples of this study predate the infection). Cell type and time point are not known. The V call is TRBV7-2, the J call TRBJ2-1, with 15 bases that match TRBD2. The CDR3 sequence is CASSLRGLAGGNNEQFF. The CDR3 DNA reads TGTGCCAGCAGCTTAAGGGGACTAGCGGGGGGCAACAATGAGCAGTTCTTC.